The 28 T cell receptor beta chains presented below share a single source sample, sequenced in a study of T cell repertoires in cytomegalovirus infection (dated by TCRdb to between 2018 and 2021). The meaning of the sample's treatment or condition label: in vitro stimulation with specific CMV peptide epitopes to enrich CMV-specific T cells. Their cognate antigens are unknown. Data came from an Illumina HiSeq 1500. TCRdb applied fastp at Q25 and MiXCR to the public reads, then kept only in-frame beta chains. All rows with the same CDR3 protein become a single entry with the most common DNA and genes. Across this sample there are over 120,000 distinct CDR3 sequences, with around 30% seen only once. The top ten constitute roughly 50% of the sample. This sample comprised CD8+ T cells from cultured PBMCs, obtained from culture after CMV antigen stimulation. The receptors originated from a human donor in good health (CMV status not recorded). Some clones in this sample may be carry-over from other donors' samples.

The genes are TRBV29-1 and TRBJ2-3; TRBD2 aligns across 7 bases. CDR3 length: 15 residues. V was clipped by 1 base and J by 5 bases; unmatched bases: 9. Germline assignment: CDR1 SQVTM and CDR2 ANQGSEA. As DNA, the CDR3 is TGCAGCGTTGAAGGAAGCGGACTAGGATTAGATACGCAGTATTTT. It translates to CSVEGSGLGLDTQYF.

This clonotype turned up a few times. The V gene is TRBV29-1, the J gene TRBJ1-3; D unclear. Germline loops: CDR1 SQVTM, CDR2 ANQGSEA. The CDR3 has 17 residues. The V end lost 2 bases, the J end lost 0 bases, and 17 bases lay between the germline ends. CDR3 in amino acids: CSVELLKAGLSGNTIYF. In nucleotides, the CDR3 is TGCAGCGTTGAACTCCTTAAGGCAGGACTCTCTGGAAACACCATATATTTT. The complete variable domain, with remaining parts taken from reference TRBV29-1 and TRBJ1-3, reads SAVISQKPSRDICQRGTSLTIQCQVDSQVTMMFWYRQQPGQSLTLIATANQGSEATYESGFVIDKFPISRPNLTFSTLTVSNMSPEDSSIYLCSVELLKAGLSGNTIYFGEGSWLTVV.

There are many counts of this clonotype. The genes are TRBV7-2 and TRBJ2-7, with D perhaps TRBD1 (6 bases). The CDR3 sequence is 16 residues long. Germline values: CDR1 SGHTA, CDR2 FQGNSA. Trimming shortened V by 5 bases and J by 0 bases, and 17 bases separated the two germline ends. CDR3: CASSALQGRSSYEQYF. DNA for the CDR3: TGTGCCAGCAGCGCCCTTCAGGGGAGAAGCTCCTACGAGCAGTACTTC. Full variable domain (remainder filled in from reference TRBV7-2 and TRBJ2-7): GAGVSQSPSNKVTEKGKDVELRCDPISGHTALYWYRQSLGQGLEFLIYFQGNSAPDKSGLPSDRFSAERTGGSVSTLTIQRTQQEDSAVYLCASSALQGRSSYEQYFGPGTRLTVT.

This clonotype turned up a few times. The CDR3 here is CASSRTGDIHEQYF. In nucleotides, the CDR3 is TGTGCCAGCAGTCGGACAGGGGACATCCACGAGCAGTACTTC. The chain has TRBV28 and TRBJ2-7, with 9 nucleotides matching TRBD1. This CDR3 comprises 14 residues. V trimming: 5 bases; J trimming: 5 bases; junction bases outside the gene matches: 7. Germline V gene data show CDR1 as MDHEN and CDR2 as SYDVKM.

This clonotype occurred a few times. This chain connects TRBV15 to TRBJ2-6; 10 nucleotides align to TRBD1. The CDR3 spans 21 residues. CDR1 LNHNV and CDR2 YYDKDF come from the germline V gene (reference sequence). The ends lost 0 bases at V and 3 bases at J; junction bases unmatched: 14. CDR3 residues: CATSRDAGEGTGVFGANVLTF. In DNA form, the CDR3 reads TGTGCCACCAGCAGAGATGCTGGGGAGGGGACAGGGGTTTTTGGGGCCAACGTCCTGACTTTC.

In its sample, this clonotype was seen a few times. The chain employs TRBV11-2 and TRBJ2-1; 11 bases are shared with TRBD2. Germline CDR1 reads SGHAT; CDR2 reads FQNNGV. V shed 1 base and J 7 bases; nucleotides not matched to a gene: 6. This CDR3 has 16 residues. The CDR3 region has the DNA TGTGCCAGCAGCTTAGCTAGCGGGGGGTACATGAATGAGCAGTTCTTC. This encodes CASSLASGGYMNEQFF.

The CDR3, as DNA: TGTGCCAGTAGTATACTAGCGGGGAGGAATGAGCAGTTCTTC. This sequence encodes CASSILAGRNEQFF. J is TRBJ2-1 and V is TRBV19, with 9 bases aligning to TRBD2. CDR1 is LNHDA, CDR2 SQIVND, per germline (reference sequence). Unmatched junction bases numbered 3, after V lost 2 bases and J lost 7 bases. The CDR3 is 14 amino acids.

The chain couples TRBV2 to TRBJ1-2, with 11 bases that match TRBD1. This CDR3 is 15 amino acids long. J lost 6 bases, V lost 2 bases, and 5 bases had no gene match. Per germline, CDR1 SNHLY and CDR2 FYNNEI. Here the CDR3 DNA reads TGTGCCAGCAGTGAACATAGGACAGGGGGCGATGGCTACACCTTC. It is translated as CASSEHRTGGDGYTF.

The chain combines TRBV7-9 with TRBJ1-1; D gene unclear. The V gene's germline CDR1 is SEHNR and CDR2 FQNEAQ (reference sequence). V lost 6 bases and J lost 0, with 8 bases in between. The CDR3 runs 13 residues. CDR3 in DNA: TGTGCCAGCAGTCACAGCTTGAACACTGAAGCTTTCTTT. It specifies CASSHSLNTEAFF.

This clonotype was seen a handful of times. The CDR3 DNA reads TGTGCCAGTAGTCCCCAGGCCTACAATGAGCAGTTCTTC. Translated, it gives CASSPQAYNEQFF. The V gene is TRBV19, the J gene TRBJ2-1; unclear D gene. Trimming took off 5 bases at V and 2 bases at J, with 7 bases between the two ends. The CDR3 has 13 residues. Germline values: CDR1 LNHDA, CDR2 SQIVND (reference sequence).

This clonotype was seen at least ten times. The chain employs TRBV7-3 and TRBJ2-1; a weak D match, TRBD2 (5 bases). Germline CDR1 is SGHTA and CDR2 is FQGTGA. The CDR3 runs to 16 residues. V was clipped by 4 bases and J by 0 bases, with 13 bases between them. In DNA, the CDR3 is TGTGCCAGCAGCTCCCGGGGTGGGGTCTCCTACAATGAGCAGTTCTTC. It codes for CASSSRGGVSYNEQFF.

This clonotype was picked up many times. CDR3 in amino acids: CASSHPAGGPTGELFF. Here the CDR3 DNA reads TGCGCCAGCAGCCACCCAGCGGGGGGGCCCACCGGGGAGCTGTTTTTT. The V call is TRBV4-1, the J call TRBJ2-2; 10 positions agree with TRBD2. Germline V gene sequence: CDR1 MGHRA, CDR2 YSYEKL. V lost 3 bases, J lost 4 bases, and 5 bases stayed unmatched. The CDR3 is 16 residues long.

The rearrangement links TRBV7-4 to TRBJ1-5; D possibly corresponds to TRBD1 (6 bases). Deletions cut 1 base from V and 6 bases from J, with 10 bases between. The CDR3 is 14 residues long. Germline loops: CDR1 SGHVT, CDR2 SQSDAQ. The CDR3 spells CASSLEQGGQPQHF. CDR3 coding DNA: TGTGCCAGCAGCTTAGAACAGGGAGGTCAGCCCCAGCATTTT.

At least ten counts were recorded for this clonotype. This sequence joins TRBV28 and TRBJ2-1; 11 nucleotides match TRBD2. J lost 6 bases, V lost 5 bases, and 6 bases had no gene match. The CDR3 is made up of 15 amino acids. Germline CDR1 MDHEN, CDR2 SYDVKM. DNA for the CDR3: TGTGCCAGCAGTGCCCTAGCGGGGGGACTCAATGAGCAGTTCTTC. Translating it yields CASSALAGGLNEQFF.

This clonotype was seen more than once but under ten times. V is TRBV18 and J is TRBJ2-5; D is ambiguous. Between the trimmed V and J ends, which lost 2 bases and 2 bases, there was a span of 9 bases. The CDR3 has 14 amino acids. Looked up from germline, CDR1 is KGHSH and CDR2 is LQKENI. The CDR3 protein is CASSPFGEQETQYF. CDR3 in DNA: TGTGCCAGCTCACCATTCGGAGAGCAAGAGACCCAGTACTTC.

The sample holds a few counts of this clonotype. The V call is TRBV7-6, the J call TRBJ2-5, with D maybe TRBD1 (5 bases). The germline CDR1 and CDR2 sequences are SGHVS and FNYEAQ. V dropped 10 bases and J dropped 5 bases, with 26 bases sitting between them. This CDR3 comprises 16 residues. CDR3 loop: CATSLTEAGLGETQYF. In DNA form, the CDR3 reads TGTGCCACCTCTCTTACGGAAGCAGGGTTGGGGGAGACCCAGTACTTC.

There are a few counts of this clonotype. V and J are TRBV4-1 and TRBJ1-5; D is unclear. V was pared by 4 bases and J by 8 bases, with 12 bases between. CDR1 is MGHRA and CDR2 is YSYEKL in the germline V gene. This CDR3 spans 13 amino acids. The CDR3 is CASSPRLGEPQHF. The CDR3 DNA sequence: TGCGCCAGCAGCCCTCGACTGGGAGAGCCCCAGCATTTT.

This clonotype was observed a single time. J is TRBJ2-6 and V is TRBV5-4; D is perhaps TRBD2 (6 bases). Trimming shortened V by 4 bases and J by 0 bases, and 14 bases separated the two germline ends. The V gene's germline CDR1 is SGHNT and CDR2 YYREEE (reference sequence). The CDR3 consists of 17 residues. CDR3 DNA sequence: TGTGCCAGCAGCAGTCCGGGAGAATCCTCTGGGGCCAACGTCCTGACTTTC. It encodes CASSSPGESSGANVLTF. Drawing the rest from reference TRBV5-4 and TRBJ2-6, the complete variable domain is ETGVTQSPTHLIKTRGQQVTLRCSSQSGHNTVSWYQQALGQGPQFIFQYYREEENGRGNFPPRFSGLQFPNYSSELNVNALELDDSALYLCASSSPGESSGANVLTFGAGSRLTVL.

A few counts support this clonotype. The J gene is TRBJ2-3, the V gene TRBV7-9; possibly TRBD1 for D (6 bases). This CDR3 comprises 16 residues. Trimming stripped 5 bases from V and 3 bases from J, with 18 bases between. CDR1 is SEHNR and CDR2 is FQNEAQ in the germline V gene (reference sequence). CDR3 loop: CASSPRLGAETDTQYF. The CDR3 DNA reads TGTGCCAGCAGCCCCCGATTGGGGGCAGAGACAGATACGCAGTATTTT.

In this sample, this clonotype turned up many times. This chain joins TRBV9 and TRBJ2-7; 8 nucleotides line up with TRBD2. With 0 bases clipped from V and 3 bases from J, the junction kept 5 bases outside the gene matches. There are 15 residues in the CDR3. CDR1 SGDLS and CDR2 YYNGEE come from the germline V gene. The CDR3 DNA reads as TGTGCCAGCAGCGTAGGTCAAGCGGGGGACTACGAGCAGTACTTC. Encoded protein: CASSVGQAGDYEQYF.

The chain joins TRBV11-2 to TRBJ2-5, with TRBD2 as a possible D gene (5 bases). The CDR3 is 13 residues long. V was shortened by 5 bases and J by 2 bases, with 9 bases between the two germline ends. CDR1 is SGHAT, CDR2 FQNNGV, per germline. The CDR3 sequence: CASSGGSQETQYF. The DNA of the CDR3 is TGTGCCAGCAGCGGAGGATCGCAAGAGACCCAGTACTTC.

This clonotype was detected only a few times. The chain combines TRBV28 with TRBJ2-7; a possible D gene is TRBD2 (5 bases). Germline values: CDR1 MDHEN, CDR2 SYDVKM. Trimming removed 3 bases from V and 1 base from J, with 19 bases in between. This CDR3 comprises 17 residues. CDR3 residues: CASSFFLGWELSYEQYF. The CDR3 nucleotides are TGTGCCAGCAGTTTCTTTTTGGGGTGGGAGCTTTCCTACGAGCAGTACTTC.

This clonotype was seen ten or more times. The chain links TRBV7-7 to TRBJ2-2; D not resolved. The CDR3 runs 13 residues. The germline CDR1 and CDR2 sequences are SSHAT and FNYEAQ (reference sequence). The V end was cut by 5 bases, the J end by 8 bases, with 12 bases between. The CDR3 region has the DNA TGTGCCAGCAGCCCCGGACCGCGAGGGGAGCTGTTTTTT. This gives the protein CASSPGPRGELFF.

This clonotype has a handful of counts. The rearrangement joins TRBV19 to TRBJ2-1, with 7 bases matching TRBD2. The CDR3 totals 13 residues. The germline CDR1 and CDR2 sequences are LNHDA and SQIVND (reference sequence). The V gene end was trimmed by 3 bases and the J gene end by 6 bases; junction bases not matched to a gene: 2. CDR3 residues: CASSMGGSNEQFF. The CDR3 DNA follows: TGTGCCAGTAGTATGGGAGGGAGCAATGAGCAGTTCTTC.

The chain has TRBV27 and TRBJ2-2, with 7 bases fitting TRBD1. CDR3 length: 12 amino acids. The junction had 0 bases not matched to a gene; V was cut back by 5 bases and J by 6 bases. Looked up from germline, CDR1 is MNHEY and CDR2 is SMNVEV (reference sequence). CDR3 in amino acids: CASSQGAGELFF. The CDR3, as DNA: TGTGCCAGCAGTCAGGGGGCCGGGGAGCTGTTTTTT.

The rearrangement joins TRBV7-6 to TRBJ2-3, with 7 bases aligning to TRBD2. The germline V gene has CDR1 SGHVS and CDR2 FNYEAQ. The CDR3 length is 17 residues. V trimming: 7 bases; J trimming: 6 bases; junction bases outside the gene matches: 19. Written as DNA, the CDR3 is TGTGCCAGCACTCCCACCCCCGGGGACTATTCTATGGATACGCAGTATTTT. This encodes CASTPTPGDYSMDTQYF.

This clonotype occurred once. This chain uses TRBV4-1 with TRBJ1-1, with TRBD1 as a possible D gene (5 bases). The CDR3 has 15 amino acids. Deletions cut 1 base from V and 0 bases from J, with 9 bases between. The V gene's germline CDR1 is MGHRA and CDR2 YSYEKL. For the CDR3, the DNA is TGCGCCAGCAGCCAAGTGCCAGGGATGAACACTGAAGCTTTCTTT. Protein sequence: CASSQVPGMNTEAFF.

This clonotype has a handful of counts. The CDR3 region is CASSESGDEQYF. Written as DNA, the CDR3 is TGTGCCAGCAGTGAATCGGGGGACGAGCAGTACTTC. J is TRBJ2-7 and V is TRBV6-1, with D maybe TRBD2 (6 bases). This CDR3 is 12 amino acids long. V shed 2 bases and J shed 5 bases, with 7 bases lying between them. Germline assignment: CDR1 MNHNS and CDR2 SASEGT.